This entry describes one T cell receptor beta chain. Its antigen is as yet unknown. TCRdb's copy holds only in-frame clones and misses some; the assay was immunoSEQ multiplex PCR. The table includes 2 million to 2.5 million clones, around 93% detected once. V shed 4 bases and J 12 bases; nucleotides not matched to a gene: 9. CDR1 and CDR2 (germline): SGHRS, YFSETQ. CDR3 length: 13 residues. This sample is drawn from a study of shared clonotypes between healthy human individuals. Study-level findings and limits: A few donors had 5% to 6.5% of their naive CD4 clonotypes in common.

The chain is built from TRBV5-1 and TRBJ2-1, with 8 bases fitting TRBD1. The sample consisted of naive CD4+ T cells from PBMCs. The subset denotes: CD45RA+ positively selected. This receptor was taken from a man younger than 30 in good health. Some clones in this sample may be carry-over from other donors' samples. The CDR3: CASSTGQGRRQFF. For the CDR3, the DNA is TGCGCCAGCAGCACCGGACAGGGAAGAAGGCAGTTCTTC.